Sequencing of this T cell receptor (beta chain) was carried out in a study of metastatic and nonmetastatic thyroid tumors. Through MiXCR, TCRdb re-clonotyped the PCR reads. The table has some 28,000 clones, around 3.5% seen once. No patient had received any treatment before thyroid surgery. V lost 3 bases, J lost 3 bases, and 16 bases lay in between. The germline V gene has CDR1 SGHNT and CDR2 YYREEE (reference sequence). This CDR3 region has 15 residues. This clone was counted ten times or more. This specimen includes other DNA sequences encoding the same CDR3. Sequencing input: blood. The V and J genes are TRBV5-4 and TRBJ2-7, with D unresolved. This sequence was found in a male donor with papillary thyroid cancer or a benign thyroid nodule (not recorded which). Some clones in this sample may be carry-over from other donors' samples. The CDR3 loop is CASSSVNAPNYEQYF. CDR3 DNA: TGTGCCAGCAGCTCGGTTAATGCGCCTAACTACGAGCAGTACTTC.